The TCR beta chain described here comes from a study of cytomegalovirus exposure and HLA in healthy donors. Unmatched junction bases numbered 3, after V lost 5 bases and J lost 0 bases. CDR1 and CDR2 (germline): SEHNR, FQNEAQ (reference sequence). There are 14 residues in the CDR3. Study-level findings and limits: In a later analysis, an Asian-associated ancestry cluster reportedly showed fewer N-insertions than the approximately 610-donor mean.

A word on this clone: The antigen is unknown.

Primers included in the PCR were 60 Vbeta and 13 Jbeta primers. Repertoires were generated with immunoSEQ multiplex PCR, while TCRdb's copy carries only in-frame clones and drops some. Its table lists about 50,000 clones. This TCR was recovered from a woman aged 55-75 years in good health and CMV-seropositive. Sample: PBMCs. The V gene is TRBV7-9, the J gene TRBJ2-7; 8 bases fit TRBD2. CDR3 bases: TGTGCCAGCAGCCGAGCGGGGGTCTCCTACGAGCAGTACTTC. Its translation is CASSRAGVSYEQYF. Filled out from reference TRBV7-9 and TRBJ2-7, the complete variable domain reads DTGVSQNPRHKITKRGQNVTFRCDPISEHNRLYWYRQTLGQGPEFLTYFQNEAQLEKSRLLSDRFSAERPKGSFSTLEIQRTEQGDSAMYLCASSRAGVSYEQYFGPGTRLTVT.